The 30 T cell receptor beta chains reported below all come from one sample, sequenced in a study of T-cell memory formation after mild COVID-19. TCRdb reanalysed the 5' RACE reads using MiXCR and keeps one entry per CDR3 protein. The repertoire consists of approximately 390,000 distinct CDR3 sequences, with approximately 15% occurring once and the leading ten covering around a fifth. Sample: PBMCs or a T cell subset sorted from them (not recorded which). Receptors originate from a man aged 18 to 29 who had mild COVID-19 (a few samples of this study predate the infection). Cell type and time point are not known.

This clonotype was detected a few times. CDR3 nucleotide sequence: TGTGCCAGCAGTTTTGGAGTAGTGAGCTCCTACGAGCAGTACTTC. Protein product: CASSFGVVSSYEQYF. The J gene is TRBJ2-7, the V gene TRBV12-3 or TRBV12-4; no clear D gene. CDR3 length equals 15 residues. V was pared by 3 bases and J by 0 bases, with 12 bases between.

The CDR3 nucleotides read TGTGCCAGTAGGGTGACAGGGGGGAGTATAGATACGCAGTATTTT. Translated, it gives CASRVTGGSIDTQYF. The J gene is TRBJ2-3, the V gene TRBV19; the match to TRBD1 covers 9 bases. Germline V gene sequence: CDR1 LNHDA, CDR2 SQIVND (reference sequence). Trimming at V came to 6 bases and at J to 5 bases, leaving 9 bases not matched to a gene. The CDR3 covers 15 residues.

This sequence joins TRBV10-3 and TRBJ2-5, with D possibly TRBD1 on 6 matching bases. Germline V CDR1 and CDR2: ENHRY, SYGVKD. V was trimmed by 10 bases and J by 7 bases, leaving 13 bases between them. The CDR3 consists of 11 residues. The CDR3 DNA sequence: TGTGCCACTCGGACAGCCGGGACCCAGTACTTC. Encoded protein: CATRTAGTQYF.

The V call is TRBV7-2, the J call TRBJ2-3; 10 bases fit TRBD2. This CDR3 comprises 17 residues. V shed 4 bases and J 2 bases; nucleotides not matched to a gene: 9. Germline CDR1 is SGHTA and CDR2 is FQGNSA. CDR3 in amino acids: CASSSEAGGPTTDTQYF. The CDR3 DNA reads TGTGCCAGCAGCTCCGAAGCGGGGGGGCCAACCACAGATACGCAGTATTTT. Combining the CDR3 with reference TRBV7-2 and TRBJ2-3 gives the whole variable domain GAGVSQSPSNKVTEKGKDVELRCDPISGHTALYWYRQSLGQGLEFLIYFQGNSAPDKSGLPSDRFSAERTGGSVSTLTIQRTQQEDSAVYLCASSSEAGGPTTDTQYFGPGTRLTVL.

The chain has TRBV11-2 and TRBJ1-2; D is ambiguous. Trimming shortened V by 6 bases and J by 8 bases, and 19 bases separated the two germline ends. CDR1 and CDR2 from the germline V gene are SGHAT and FQNNGV. The CDR3 spans 14 residues. This CDR3 reads CASSPDVGPAGYTF. DNA for the CDR3: TGTGCCAGCAGTCCGGACGTAGGGCCGGCGGGCTACACCTTC.

V is TRBV2 and J is TRBJ2-1; D remains unclear. Germline assignment: CDR1 SNHLY and CDR2 FYNNEI. The length of the CDR3 is 10 residues. Trimming left V 4 bases short and J 12 bases short, with 7 bases between. CDR3 loop: CASSVSGQFF. CDR3 in DNA: TGTGCCAGCAGTGTGTCGGGGCAGTTCTTC.

This clonotype came up a few times. The chain recombines TRBV20-1 with TRBJ2-1; D ambiguous. The V end lost 7 bases, the J end lost 13 bases, and 17 bases lay between the germline ends. Germline V gene sequence: CDR1 DFQATT, CDR2 SNEGSKA (reference sequence). The CDR3 contains 11 residues. The chain's CDR3 is CSVRDLKSQFF. CDR3 nucleotide sequence: TGCAGTGTCAGAGATCTAAAGTCTCAGTTCTTC.

This clonotype occurred many times. The chain uses TRBV9 and TRBJ2-1; 8 bases fit TRBD1. CDR1 is SGDLS and CDR2 is YYNGEE in the germline V gene. The CDR3 covers 14 residues. The junction had 4 bases not matched to a gene; V was cut back by 6 bases and J by 2 bases. The CDR3 DNA reads as TGTGCCAGCACCCCACAGGGGGCCTACAATGAGCAGTTCTTC. This sequence encodes CASTPQGAYNEQFF.

The V and J genes are TRBV5-1 and TRBJ2-5; perhaps TRBD2 as D (6 bases). Looked up from germline, CDR1 is SGHRS and CDR2 is YFSETQ. V was pared by 2 bases and J by 6 bases, with 26 bases between. The CDR3 runs 18 residues. CDR3: CASSFPRGGRLGVQTQYF. CDR3 coding DNA: TGCGCCAGCAGCTTCCCCCGGGGAGGTCGCCTAGGAGTCCAGACCCAGTACTTC.

The chain has TRBV7-9 and TRBJ2-3; 10 nucleotides line up with TRBD2. CDR1 and CDR2 from the germline V gene are SEHNR and FQNEAQ (reference sequence). The length of the CDR3 is 16 residues. V trimming: 5 bases; J trimming: 3 bases; junction bases outside the gene matches: 8. CDR3 bases: TGTGCCAGCAGCCCAACCCTAGCGGGGGCTACAGATACGCAGTATTTT. It is translated as CASSPTLAGATDTQYF.

The V and J genes are TRBV19 and TRBJ2-2; D tentatively fits TRBD1 or TRBD2 (5 bases each). Germline values: CDR1 LNHDA, CDR2 SQIVND (reference sequence). V lost 3 bases, J lost 11 bases, and 10 bases lay in between. The length of the CDR3 is 12 residues. Written as DNA, the CDR3 is TGTGCCAGTAGTATTCCCGGGACCGAGCTGTTTTTT. Translating gives CASSIPGTELFF.

The chain uses TRBV5-1 and TRBJ1-2; D remains ambiguous. The CDR3 covers 14 residues. The V and J ends lost 0 bases and 4 bases respectively, with 10 bases between them. The germline V gene has CDR1 SGHRS and CDR2 YFSETQ. The chain's CDR3 is CASSLAERTYGYTF. CDR3 nucleotides: TGCGCCAGCAGCTTGGCCGAGCGGACCTATGGCTACACCTTC.

Many counts were recorded for this clonotype. The chain carries TRBV14 and TRBJ2-1, with TRBD2 as a possible D gene (6 bases). Germline V gene lookup returns CDR1 SGHDN and CDR2 FVKESK. The CDR3 is made up of 14 amino acids. Between the trimmed V and J ends, which lost 6 bases and 9 bases, there was a span of 18 bases. In DNA, the CDR3 is TGTGCCAGCAGTTCGGGAGAAGGGTACGGTGAGCAGTTCTTC. It encodes CASSSGEGYGEQFF.

This clonotype has ten or more counts. The chain carries TRBV6-2 or TRBV6-3 and TRBJ2-7; tentatively, D is TRBD1 (5 bases). The CDR3 consists of 14 residues. Germline CDR1 is MNHEY and CDR2 is SVGEGT. Trimming pared 2 bases from V and 7 bases from J, leaving 15 bases between. Here the CDR3 reads CASSYGPGRWEQYV. The CDR3 nucleotides are TGTGCCAGCAGTTACGGGCCAGGGCGATGGGAGCAGTACGTC.

The chain couples TRBV5-1 to TRBJ2-1; the match to TRBD2 covers 15 bases. CDR3 length equals 16 residues. V lost 7 bases, J lost 4 bases, and 6 bases stayed unmatched. CDR1 and CDR2 from the germline V gene are SGHRS and YFSETQ. The CDR3 region has the DNA TGCGCCAGCGTCCGGACTAGCGGGGGGGTGTACAATGAGCAGTTCTTC. It codes for CASVRTSGGVYNEQFF.

The gene calls are TRBV12-3 or TRBV12-4 and TRBJ1-6; D might be TRBD1 (5 bases). V shed 4 bases and J shed 8 bases, with 9 bases lying between them. The CDR3 extends over 13 amino acids. The DNA for the CDR3 is TGTGCCAGCAGTTCCGGGGCTGATTCACCCCTCCACTTT. Translation gives CASSSGADSPLHF.

There are many counts of this clonotype. The gene calls are TRBV7-2 and TRBJ2-2, with D possibly being TRBD1 or TRBD2 (5 bases each). V lost 1 base and J 6 bases, leaving 9 bases between the germline ends. The CDR3 runs to 14 residues. Germline CDR1 SGHTA, CDR2 FQGNSA. The CDR3 region is CASSLVGVSGELFF. DNA of the CDR3: TGTGCCAGCAGCTTAGTGGGGGTATCCGGGGAGCTGTTTTTT.

This clonotype was detected a few times. This chain connects TRBV29-1 to TRBJ2-5; 8 bases align to TRBD2. CDR3 length: 13 amino acids. Germline CDR1 SQVTM, CDR2 ANQGSEA. V was clipped by 4 bases and J by 5 bases; unmatched bases: 6. The CDR3 protein is CSVAGGGWETQYF. The CDR3 bases are TGCAGCGTTGCCGGGGGGGGATGGGAGACCCAGTACTTC.

This clonotype was found many times. The rearrangement joins TRBV5-4 to TRBJ2-1, with a tentative D call TRBD1 (6 bases). Germline V gives CDR1 SGHNT, CDR2 YYREEE (reference sequence). Trimming shortened V by 2 bases and J by 7 bases, and 19 bases separated the two germline ends. The CDR3 spans 16 residues. The CDR3 coding sequence is TGTGCCAGCAGCTTAGATGGGGGCAGTCTGGGAAATGAGCAGTTCTTC. It encodes CASSLDGGSLGNEQFF.

The J gene is TRBJ2-7, the V gene TRBV5-6; 9 bases match TRBD1. Germline-derived CDR1 and CDR2 are SGHDT and YYEEEE. The trim removed 1 base at V and 6 bases at J, leaving 2 bases unmatched. The CDR3 has 13 residues. The CDR3 is CASSLRTGVEQYF. Written as DNA, the CDR3 is TGTGCCAGCAGCTTGAGGACAGGGGTCGAGCAGTACTTC.

This clonotype was seen more than once but under ten times. J is TRBJ2-5 and V is TRBV10-3; no definite D call. CDR1 and CDR2 from the germline V gene are ENHRY and SYGVKD. The CDR3 totals 11 residues. Trimming took off 6 bases at V and 4 bases at J, with 6 bases between the two ends. CDR3 in amino acids: CAISARETQYF. The CDR3 DNA reads TGTGCCATCAGCGCCAGAGAGACCCAGTACTTC.

This clonotype was observed at least ten times. The J gene is TRBJ1-5, the V gene TRBV7-9; no firm D call. CDR3 length equals 14 residues. Germline V gene data show CDR1 as SEHNR and CDR2 as FQNEAQ (reference sequence). V was shortened by 1 base and J by 7 bases, with 11 bases between the two germline ends. The CDR3 region is CASSLVGPGQPQHF. The DNA of the CDR3 is TGTGCCAGCAGCTTAGTAGGGCCGGGGCAGCCCCAGCATTTT. Full variable domain (missing parts from reference TRBV7-9 and TRBJ1-5): DTGVSQNPRHKITKRGQNVTFRCDPISEHNRLYWYRQTLGQGPEFLTYFQNEAQLEKSRLLSDRFSAERPKGSFSTLEIQRTEQGDSAMYLCASSLVGPGQPQHFGDGTRLSIL.

This clonotype turned up a few times. V usage is TRBV4-1 and J usage is TRBJ1-6, with a possible D match to TRBD1 (5 bases). CDR3 length equals 16 residues. Germline CDR1 reads MGHRA; CDR2 reads YSYEKL. V lost 0 bases and J 7 bases, leaving 13 bases between the germline ends. CDR3 in amino acids: CASSQDGGRGNSPLHF. The CDR3 DNA reads TGCGCCAGCAGCCAAGATGGGGGGAGAGGCAATTCACCCCTCCACTTT.

This clonotype was seen more than once but under ten times. V gene TRBV5-1 combines with J gene TRBJ2-4, with no clear D. The germline gives CDR1 SGHRS, CDR2 YFSETQ. The CDR3 length is 18 residues. Trimming removed 1 base from V and 0 bases from J, with 17 bases in between. The CDR3 protein is CASSLTSRAAVAKNIQYF. The DNA for the CDR3 is TGCGCCAGCAGCTTGACTTCAAGGGCCGCGGTAGCCAAAAACATTCAGTACTTC.

J is TRBJ2-7 and V is TRBV20-1, with a possible D match to TRBD1 (5 bases). This CDR3 is built from 12 residues. Germline CDR1 is DFQATT and CDR2 is SNEGSKA (reference sequence). V gave up 6 bases and J gave up 2 bases, with 11 bases separating them. Here the CDR3 reads CSAAPGPYEQYF. CDR3 nucleotides: TGCAGTGCGGCGCCAGGGCCCTACGAGCAGTACTTC.

The chain carries TRBV15 and TRBJ2-5, with D perhaps TRBD1 (5 bases). Trimming pared 3 bases from V and 4 bases from J, leaving 9 bases between. Per germline, CDR1 LNHNV and CDR2 YYDKDF (reference sequence). The CDR3 contains 13 residues. CDR3 sequence: CATSRAGIETQYF. CDR3 sequence (DNA): TGTGCCACCAGCAGGGCAGGGATAGAGACCCAGTACTTC.

The table lists this clonotype with a few counts. CDR3 in DNA: TGTGCCAGCAGCTTACGCCAAAGGGGGGAAAAACTGTTTTTT. Translated: CASSLRQRGEKLFF. The genes are TRBV7-9 and TRBJ1-4; maybe TRBD1 (6 bases). Germline V gene data show CDR1 as SEHNR and CDR2 as FQNEAQ (reference sequence). V was cut by 2 bases and J by 8 bases, with 12 bases left in between. The CDR3 spans 14 residues.

This chain connects TRBV7-7 to TRBJ2-5; 10 bases agree with TRBD2. V shed 2 bases, J shed 4 bases, and the junction held 7 bases outside the gene matches. The length of the CDR3 is 16 residues. CDR1 SSHAT and CDR2 FNYEAQ come from the germline V gene (reference sequence). The CDR3 DNA reads TGTGCCAGCAGCTTACAAAGCGGGGGGGGTTTAGAGACCCAGTACTTC. This translates into CASSLQSGGGLETQYF. The full variable domain, rest sourced from reference TRBV7-7 and TRBJ2-5, is GAGVSQSPRYKVTKRGQDVTLRCDPISSHATLYWYQQALGQGPEFLTYFNYEAQPDKSGLPSDRFSAERPEGSISTLTIQRTEQRDSAMYRCASSLQSGGGLETQYFGPGTRLLVL.

The chain has TRBV27 and TRBJ1-1; D may be TRBD1 (5 bases). Deletions cut 6 bases from V and 0 bases from J, with 11 bases between. The CDR3 consists of 14 residues. Germline values: CDR1 MNHEY, CDR2 SMNVEV (reference sequence). The CDR3 nucleotides read TGTGCCAGCAGCCCAGGGTACCTGAACACTGAAGCTTTCTTT. It codes for CASSPGYLNTEAFF.

The rearrangement uses TRBV30 and TRBJ2-7; D is possibly TRBD2 (6 bases). CDR1 is GTSNPN, CDR2 SVGIG, per germline (reference sequence). Trimming cost V 4 bases and J 2 bases, with 12 bases left between them. This CDR3 is built from 13 residues. CDR3 amino acids: CAWNKGTAYEQYF. CDR3 DNA sequence: TGTGCCTGGAATAAGGGGACTGCCTACGAGCAGTACTTC.